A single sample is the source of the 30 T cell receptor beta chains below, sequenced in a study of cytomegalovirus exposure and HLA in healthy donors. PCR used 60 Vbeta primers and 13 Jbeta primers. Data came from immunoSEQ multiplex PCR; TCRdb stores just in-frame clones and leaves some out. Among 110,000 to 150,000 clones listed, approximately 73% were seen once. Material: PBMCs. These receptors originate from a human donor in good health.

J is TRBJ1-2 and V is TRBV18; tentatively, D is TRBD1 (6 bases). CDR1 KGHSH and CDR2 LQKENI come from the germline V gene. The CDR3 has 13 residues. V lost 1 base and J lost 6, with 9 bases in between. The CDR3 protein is CASSPQGENGYTF. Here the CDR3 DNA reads TGTGCCAGCTCACCACAGGGGGAAAATGGCTACACCTTC.

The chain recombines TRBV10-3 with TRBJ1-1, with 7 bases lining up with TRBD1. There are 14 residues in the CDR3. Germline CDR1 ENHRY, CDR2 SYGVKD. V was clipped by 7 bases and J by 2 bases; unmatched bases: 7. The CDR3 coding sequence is TGTGCCATCACCCGGACAGGTTTTAACACTGAAGCTTTCTTT. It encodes CAITRTGFNTEAFF.

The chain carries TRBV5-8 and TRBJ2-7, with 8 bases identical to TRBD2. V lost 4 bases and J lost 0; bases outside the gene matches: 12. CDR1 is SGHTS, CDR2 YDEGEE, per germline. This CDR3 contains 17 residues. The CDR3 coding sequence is TGTGCCAGCAGCCCCGGAAGCACTAGCGGAATCTCCTACGAGCAGTACTTC. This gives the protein CASSPGSTSGISYEQYF. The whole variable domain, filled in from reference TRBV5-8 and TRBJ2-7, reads EAGVTQSPTHLIKTRGQQATLRCSPISGHTSVYWYQQALGLGLQFLLWYDEGEERNRGNFPPRFSGRQFPNYSSELNVNALELEDSALYLCASSPGSTSGISYEQYFGPGTRLTVT.

This CDR3 reads CASSKDPRRRGLNEQYF. The CDR3 coding sequence is TGTGCCAGCAGTAAAGACCCCCGGCGCCGGGGGTTGAACGAGCAGTACTTC. This chain links TRBV28 with TRBJ2-7; D might be TRBD2 (6 bases). Germline-derived CDR1 and CDR2 are MDHEN and SYDVKM. Trimming left V 5 bases short and J 5 bases short, with 25 bases between. This CDR3 region has 17 residues.

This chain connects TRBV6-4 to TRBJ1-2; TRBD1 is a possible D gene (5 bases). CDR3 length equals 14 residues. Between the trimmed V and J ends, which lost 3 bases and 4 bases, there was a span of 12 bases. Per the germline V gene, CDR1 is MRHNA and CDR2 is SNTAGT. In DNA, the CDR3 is TGTGCCAGCAGTGAGCGGGGGGTCGGCTATGGCTACACCTTC. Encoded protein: CASSERGVGYGYTF.

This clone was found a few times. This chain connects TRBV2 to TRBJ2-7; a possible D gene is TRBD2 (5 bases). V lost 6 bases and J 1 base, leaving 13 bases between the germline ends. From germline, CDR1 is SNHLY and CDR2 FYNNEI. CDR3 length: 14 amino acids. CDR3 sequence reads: CASRGLPKSYEQYF. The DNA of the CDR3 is TGTGCCAGCAGAGGACTTCCCAAATCCTACGAGCAGTACTTC.

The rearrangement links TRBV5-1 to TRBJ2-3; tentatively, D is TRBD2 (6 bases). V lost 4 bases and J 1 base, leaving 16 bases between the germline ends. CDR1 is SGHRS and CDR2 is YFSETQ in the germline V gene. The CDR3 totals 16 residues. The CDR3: CASSTDFGRGTDTQYF. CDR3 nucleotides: TGCGCCAGCAGCACAGATTTCGGGAGAGGCACAGATACGCAGTATTTT.

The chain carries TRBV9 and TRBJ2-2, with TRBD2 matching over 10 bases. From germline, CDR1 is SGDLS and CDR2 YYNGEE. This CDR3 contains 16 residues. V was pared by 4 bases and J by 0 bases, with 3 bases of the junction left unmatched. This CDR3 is CASSPGLAANTGELFF. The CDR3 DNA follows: TGTGCCAGCAGCCCAGGACTAGCGGCGAACACCGGGGAGCTGTTTTTT.

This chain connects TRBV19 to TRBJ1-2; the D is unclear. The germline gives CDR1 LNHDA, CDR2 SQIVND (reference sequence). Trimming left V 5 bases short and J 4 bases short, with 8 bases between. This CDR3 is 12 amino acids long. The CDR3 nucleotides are TGTGCCAGTAGTTCCGGGTTCTATGGCTACACCTTC. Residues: CASSSGFYGYTF.

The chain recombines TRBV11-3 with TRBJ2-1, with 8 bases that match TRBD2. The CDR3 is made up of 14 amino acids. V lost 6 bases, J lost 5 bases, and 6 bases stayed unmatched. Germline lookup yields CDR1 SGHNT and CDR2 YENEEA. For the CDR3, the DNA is TGTGCCAGCAGAGGGGGACTAGAACACAATGAGCAGTTCTTC. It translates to CASRGGLEHNEQFF.

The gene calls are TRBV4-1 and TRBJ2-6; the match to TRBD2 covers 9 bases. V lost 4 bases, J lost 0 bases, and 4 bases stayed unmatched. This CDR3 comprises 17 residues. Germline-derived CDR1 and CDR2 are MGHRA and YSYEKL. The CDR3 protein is CASSRVAGDSGANVLTF. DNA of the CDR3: TGCGCCAGCAGCCGCGTAGCGGGGGACTCTGGGGCCAACGTCCTGACTTTC.

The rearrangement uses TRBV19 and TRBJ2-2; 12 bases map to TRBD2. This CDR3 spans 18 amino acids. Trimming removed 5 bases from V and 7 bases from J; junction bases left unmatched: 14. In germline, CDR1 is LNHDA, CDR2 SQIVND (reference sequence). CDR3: CASSFRGLAGRTYGELFF. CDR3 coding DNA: TGTGCCAGTAGTTTCCGAGGACTAGCGGGAAGGACCTACGGGGAGCTGTTTTTT.

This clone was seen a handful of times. The CDR3 coding sequence is TGTGCCAGCAGCTTAGGACAGCACACTGAAGCTTTCTTT. This codes for CASSLGQHTEAFF. The chain uses TRBV7-9 and TRBJ1-1; a possible D gene is TRBD1 (5 bases). V lost 1 base to trimming and J lost 3 bases, with 6 bases between them. The CDR3 covers 13 residues. Germline CDR1 and CDR2: SEHNR and FQNEAQ (reference sequence).

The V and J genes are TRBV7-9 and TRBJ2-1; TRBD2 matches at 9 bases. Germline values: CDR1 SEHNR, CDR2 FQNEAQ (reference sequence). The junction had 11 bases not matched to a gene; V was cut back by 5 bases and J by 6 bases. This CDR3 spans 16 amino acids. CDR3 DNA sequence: TGTGCCAGCAGCCGGCTAGGCGGGGGGGCATCCAATGAGCAGTTCTTC. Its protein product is CASSRLGGGASNEQFF.

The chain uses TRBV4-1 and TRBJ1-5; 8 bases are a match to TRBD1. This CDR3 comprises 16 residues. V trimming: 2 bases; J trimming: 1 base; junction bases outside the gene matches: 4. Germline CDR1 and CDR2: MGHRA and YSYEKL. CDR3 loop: CASSQPDRVSNQPQHF. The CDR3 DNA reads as TGCGCCAGCAGCCAACCGGACAGGGTAAGCAATCAGCCCCAGCATTTT.

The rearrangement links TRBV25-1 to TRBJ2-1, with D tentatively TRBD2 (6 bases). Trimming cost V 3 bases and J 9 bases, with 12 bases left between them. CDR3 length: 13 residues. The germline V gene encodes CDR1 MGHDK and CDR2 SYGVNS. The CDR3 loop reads CASSEGPGSEQFF. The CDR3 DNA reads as TGTGCCAGCAGTGAGGGGCCCGGGAGTGAGCAGTTCTTC.

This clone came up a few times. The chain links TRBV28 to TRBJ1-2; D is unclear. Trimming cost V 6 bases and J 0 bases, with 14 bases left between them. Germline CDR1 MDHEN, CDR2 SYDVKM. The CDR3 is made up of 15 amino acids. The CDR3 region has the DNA TGTGCCAGCAGGCCCAATCTAGTTTCTAACTATGGCTACACCTTC. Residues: CASRPNLVSNYGYTF.

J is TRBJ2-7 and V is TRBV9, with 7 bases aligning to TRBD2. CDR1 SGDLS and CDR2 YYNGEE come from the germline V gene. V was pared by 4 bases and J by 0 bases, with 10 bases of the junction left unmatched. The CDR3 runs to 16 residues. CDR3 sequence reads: CASSPMSGALSYEQYF. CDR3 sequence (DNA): TGTGCCAGCAGCCCCATGAGCGGGGCCCTCTCCTACGAGCAGTACTTC.

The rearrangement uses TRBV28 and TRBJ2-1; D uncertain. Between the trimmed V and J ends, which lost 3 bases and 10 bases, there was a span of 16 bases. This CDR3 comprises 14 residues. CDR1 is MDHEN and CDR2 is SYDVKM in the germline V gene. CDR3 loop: CASSFLGSPREQFF. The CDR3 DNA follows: TGTGCCAGCAGTTTTTTGGGCAGTCCACGGGAGCAGTTCTTC. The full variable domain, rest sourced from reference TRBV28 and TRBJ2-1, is DVKVTQSSRYLVKRTGEKVFLECVQDMDHENMFWYRQDPGLGLRLIYFSYDVKMKEKGDIPEGYSVSREKKERFSLILESASTNQTSMYLCASSFLGSPREQFFGPGTRLTVL.

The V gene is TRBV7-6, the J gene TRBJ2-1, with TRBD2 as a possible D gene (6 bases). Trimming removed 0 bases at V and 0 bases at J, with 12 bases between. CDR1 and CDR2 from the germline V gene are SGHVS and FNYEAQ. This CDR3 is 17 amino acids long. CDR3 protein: CASSLAEGKSSYNEQFF. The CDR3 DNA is TGTGCCAGCAGCTTAGCGGAGGGGAAGTCCTCCTACAATGAGCAGTTCTTC. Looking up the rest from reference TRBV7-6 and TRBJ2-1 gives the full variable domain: GAGVSQSPRYKVTKRGQDVALRCDPISGHVSLYWYRQALGQGPEFLTYFNYEAQQDKSGLPNDRFSAERPEGSISTLTIQRTEQRDSAMYRCASSLAEGKSSYNEQFFGPGTRLTVL.

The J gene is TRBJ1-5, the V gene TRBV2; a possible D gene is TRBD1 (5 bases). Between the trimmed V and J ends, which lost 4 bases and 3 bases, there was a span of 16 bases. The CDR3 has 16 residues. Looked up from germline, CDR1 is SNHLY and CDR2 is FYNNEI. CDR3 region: CASSVRQTLINQPQHF. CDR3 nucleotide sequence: TGTGCCAGCAGTGTCAGACAGACTCTTATCAATCAGCCCCAGCATTTT.

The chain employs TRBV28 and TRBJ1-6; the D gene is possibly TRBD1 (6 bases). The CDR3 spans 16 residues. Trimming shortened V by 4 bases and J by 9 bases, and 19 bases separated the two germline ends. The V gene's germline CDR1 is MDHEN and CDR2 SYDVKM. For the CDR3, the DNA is TGTGCCAGCAGTTACCCACAGGGAGGGGGTAGTTCACCCCTCCACTTT. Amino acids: CASSYPQGGGSSPLHF. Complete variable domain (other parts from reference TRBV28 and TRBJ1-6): DVKVTQSSRYLVKRTGEKVFLECVQDMDHENMFWYRQDPGLGLRLIYFSYDVKMKEKGDIPEGYSVSREKKERFSLILESASTNQTSMYLCASSYPQGGGSSPLHFGNGTRLTVT.

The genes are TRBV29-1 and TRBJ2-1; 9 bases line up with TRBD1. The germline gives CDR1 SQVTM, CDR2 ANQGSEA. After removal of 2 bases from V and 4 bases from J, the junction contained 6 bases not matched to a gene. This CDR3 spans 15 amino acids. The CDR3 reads CSVERGTGLYNEQFF. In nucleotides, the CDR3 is TGCAGCGTTGAAAGGGGGACAGGGCTGTACAATGAGCAGTTCTTC.

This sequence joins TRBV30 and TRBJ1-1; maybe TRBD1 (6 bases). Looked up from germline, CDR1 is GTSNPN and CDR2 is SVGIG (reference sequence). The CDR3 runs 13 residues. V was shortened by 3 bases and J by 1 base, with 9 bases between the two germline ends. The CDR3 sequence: CAWRRQANTEAFF. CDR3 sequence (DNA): TGTGCCTGGAGACGACAGGCGAACACTGAAGCTTTCTTT.

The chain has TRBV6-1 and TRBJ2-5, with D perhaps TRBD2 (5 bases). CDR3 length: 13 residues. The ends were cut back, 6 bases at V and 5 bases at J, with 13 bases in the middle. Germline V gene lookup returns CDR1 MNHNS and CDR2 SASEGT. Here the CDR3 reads CASSLSAAETQYF. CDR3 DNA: TGTGCCAGCAGCCTTAGCGCGGCGGAGACCCAGTACTTC.

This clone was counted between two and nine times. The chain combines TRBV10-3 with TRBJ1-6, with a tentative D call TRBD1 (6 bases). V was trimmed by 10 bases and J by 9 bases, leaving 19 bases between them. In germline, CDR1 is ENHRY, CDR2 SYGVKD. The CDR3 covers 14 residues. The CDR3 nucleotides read TGTGCCACAACAAACAGGGTGGAGGTTTCACCCCTCCACTTT. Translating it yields CATTNRVEVSPLHF.

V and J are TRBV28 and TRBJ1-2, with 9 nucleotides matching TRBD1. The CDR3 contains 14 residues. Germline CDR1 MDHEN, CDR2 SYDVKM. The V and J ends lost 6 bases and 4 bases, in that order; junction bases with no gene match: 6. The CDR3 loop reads CASSPETGGYGYTF. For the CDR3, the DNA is TGTGCCAGCAGCCCCGAGACAGGGGGCTATGGCTACACCTTC.

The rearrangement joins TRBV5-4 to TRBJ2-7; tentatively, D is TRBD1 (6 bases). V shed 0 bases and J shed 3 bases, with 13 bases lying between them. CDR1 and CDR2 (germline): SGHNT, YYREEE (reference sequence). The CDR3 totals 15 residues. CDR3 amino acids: CASSLANRAGYEQYF. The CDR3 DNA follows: TGTGCCAGCAGCTTGGCGAACAGGGCAGGCTACGAGCAGTACTTC. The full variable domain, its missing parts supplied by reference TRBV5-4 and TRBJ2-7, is ETGVTQSPTHLIKTRGQQVTLRCSSQSGHNTVSWYQQALGQGPQFIFQYYREEENGRGNFPPRFSGLQFPNYSSELNVNALELDDSALYLCASSLANRAGYEQYFGPGTRLTVT.

CDR3 in DNA: TGTGCCAGCAGCTTACGGGTGGACTATGGCTACACCTTC. Amino acids: CASSLRVDYGYTF. The rearrangement links TRBV11-3 to TRBJ1-2; D not resolved. Germline V gene lookup returns CDR1 SGHNT and CDR2 YENEEA. V dropped 2 bases and J dropped 3 bases, with 7 bases sitting between them. The CDR3 totals 13 residues.

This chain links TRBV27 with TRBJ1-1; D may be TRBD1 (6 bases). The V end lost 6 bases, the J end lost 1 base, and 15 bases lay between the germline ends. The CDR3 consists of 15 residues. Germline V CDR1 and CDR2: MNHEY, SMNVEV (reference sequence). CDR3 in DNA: TGTGCCAGCAGCCCAAGGCCAGGGGCGAACACTGAAGCTTTCTTT. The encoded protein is CASSPRPGANTEAFF.